This section outlines one TCR beta chain sequence together with its context. The antigen it recognizes is unknown. Within one base of it there is no much larger clone, and no base qualities were kept. From cysteine to phenylalanine, the CDR3 is 12 amino acids long. The CDR3 DNA has 36 bases and is translated from base 1. From a lookup of the germline V gene, CDR1 and CDR2 are MRHNA and SNTAGT. Relative to germline, V is 6 bases shorter and J is 14 bases shorter, with 19 bases between their ends. The sample originates from a study of patients and donors after allogeneic stem cell transplantation (dated by TCRdb to 2018 to 2020). The library relied on RT-PCR. Sequenced on a NextSeq 550. Using fastp trimming at Q25 and MiXCR clonotype assembly, TCRdb reanalyzed the public sequencing data and kept in-frame beta chains. Rows with one shared CDR3 protein collapse into an entry with the most common genes and DNA. A total of some 960,000 distinct CDR3 sequences appear in this sample, more than 15% of them only once. The top ten constitute around 6% of the sample.

The sequencing sample was made of blood, either unsorted or a sorted T cell fraction (not recorded which). The chain employs TRBV6-4 and TRBJ1-2; TRBD1 is possibly the D segment (6 matching bases). The clonotype comes from a human donor who was either an allogeneic HSCT recipient or a stem cell or donor lymphocyte infusion donor (not recorded which). It is not recorded whose cells these are; they may come from a transplant donor. The DNA reads TGTGCCAGCAGATCTTCGGGGGGCTTAGAGACCTTC. The translation is CASRSSGGLETF.